This T cell receptor beta chain was sequenced for a study of cytomegalovirus exposure and HLA in healthy donors. Overall study: Both the 95 to 150 validation repertoires and the roughly 700 first-cohort repertoires used the same platform, as reported by a later analysis.

Germline values: CDR1 MDHEN, CDR2 SYDVKM. J lost 6 bases, V lost 4 bases, and 6 bases had no gene match. This CDR3 has 15 residues. As concerns this clone: Its antigen remains unidentified.

Study-wide results and limits: The study flagged approximately 180 TCR beta chains as cytomegalovirus-associated. In the 120 or so validation repertoires, about 94% of cluster scores exceeded 0, per a later analysis. Many donors carried some public TCRs, although rarity characterized most TCR sequences.

Profiling relied on immunoSEQ multiplex PCR, and the TCRdb table lists in-frame clones only, not all of them. Here the sample spans some 120,000 clones, about 88% being singletons. Material: PBMCs. The chain combines TRBV28 with TRBJ1-2, with 12 bases matching TRBD1. This clonotype was sampled from a woman aged 18-29 years in good health and CMV-seronegative. The CDR3 sequence: CASSSARDRGHGYTF. The CDR3 nucleotides read TGTGCCAGCAGTTCTGCCCGGGACAGGGGGCATGGCTACACCTTC.